Shown below are 29 T cell receptor beta chains from a single sample sequenced in a study of T cells and Merkel cell carcinoma outcomes. TCRdb's table, derived via immunoSEQ multiplex PCR, lists solely in-frame clones and lacks some. Among around 1,700 clones, about 90% were seen once, and the ten largest hold 4% to 5%. Sequencing was performed on tumor tissue from Merkel cell carcinoma. The receptor set was obtained from a human donor with Merkel cell carcinoma.

The rearrangement joins TRBV6-4 to TRBJ2-3; D is perhaps TRBD1 or TRBD2 (5 bases each). Germline CDR1 reads MRHNA; CDR2 reads SNTAGT. The CDR3 totals 13 residues. The V gene lost 3 bases and the J gene lost 3 bases, with 7 bases spanning the gap. The DNA for the CDR3 is TGTGCCAGCAGTGAGGGGGTGACAGATACGCAGTATTTT. It is translated as CASSEGVTDTQYF.

This clone appeared a single time. The genes are TRBV5-1 and TRBJ1-2, with 9 bases matching TRBD1. Per the germline V gene, CDR1 is SGHRS and CDR2 is YFSETQ. With 4 bases clipped from V and 7 bases from J, the junction kept 11 bases outside the gene matches. The CDR3 covers 15 residues. CDR3 sequence (DNA): TGCGCCAGCAGCGCACCGGGACAGGGTTCGAGTGGCTACACCTTC. Translating it yields CASSAPGQGSSGYTF.

This chain joins TRBV11-2 and TRBJ2-6; the D is unclear. This CDR3 comprises 16 residues. Deletions cut 1 base from V and 3 bases from J, with 10 bases between. From germline, CDR1 is SGHAT and CDR2 FQNNGV. The CDR3 DNA reads as TGTGCCAGCAGCTTAGGACGGGCATATGGGGCCAACGTCCTGACTTTC. It specifies CASSLGRAYGANVLTF. The full variable domain, its missing parts supplied by reference TRBV11-2 and TRBJ2-6, is EAGVAQSPRYKIIEKRQSVAFWCNPISGHATLYWYQQILGQGPKLLIQFQNNGVVDDSQLPKDRFSAERLKGVDSTLKIQPAKLEDSAVYLCASSLGRAYGANVLTFGAGSRLTVL.

V and J are TRBV18 and TRBJ2-2; D gene unclear. The CDR3 has 14 residues. With 3 bases removed from V and 2 bases from J, the gap between germline ends came to 7 bases. Germline values: CDR1 KGHSH, CDR2 LQKENI. CDR3 sequence reads: CASSPITNTGELFF. CDR3 coding DNA: TGTGCCAGCTCACCGATTACCAACACCGGGGAGCTGTTTTTT.

The rearrangement joins TRBV10-3 to TRBJ1-5; D not resolved. V gave up 6 bases and J gave up 0 bases, with 12 bases separating them. In germline, CDR1 is ENHRY, CDR2 SYGVKD. The CDR3 contains 15 residues. For the CDR3, the DNA is TGTGCCATCAGAGAGGGTCCCTATAGCAATCAGCCCCAGCATTTT. Translation gives CAIREGPYSNQPQHF.

This clone was seen just once. V is TRBV27 and J is TRBJ1-5; 7 nucleotides match TRBD1. After removal of 5 bases from V and 9 bases from J, the junction contained 10 bases not matched to a gene. Germline loops: CDR1 MNHEY, CDR2 SMNVEV (reference sequence). The CDR3 length is 14 residues. The CDR3 protein is CASSPRTGYVPQHF. The CDR3 DNA reads TGTGCCAGCAGTCCGAGGACAGGTTATGTGCCCCAGCATTTT.

In the case of this clone: The junction does not match germline at one end; this may be a read error. The J gene is TRBJ2-6, the V gene TRBV6-5; tentatively, D is TRBD1 (6 bases). CDR3 length: 15 residues. Germline loops: CDR1 MNHEY, CDR2 SVGAGI. CDR3 sequence reads: CASSVRGFGTNVLTF. CDR3 nucleotides: TGTGCCAGCAGTGTGAGGGGGTTTGGGACCAACGTCCTGACTTTC.

Remarks on this clone: The junction departs from germline at one end; a sequencing error may be responsible. The J gene is TRBJ2-1, the V gene TRBV7-9; D may be TRBD2 (5 bases). This CDR3 has 16 amino acids. Germline V gene lookup returns CDR1 SEHNR and CDR2 FQNEAQ (reference sequence). As DNA, the CDR3 is TGTGCCAGTAGCTTAGGCGGACTCACCTGGGACAATGAGCAGTTCTTC. This translates into CASSLGGLTWDNEQFF.

This sequence joins TRBV5-1 and TRBJ2-6; no clear D. The V gene lost 1 base and the J gene lost 2 bases, with 4 bases spanning the gap. Germline V CDR1 and CDR2: SGHRS, YFSETQ. This CDR3 spans 14 amino acids. The CDR3 bases are TGCGCCAGCAGCTTGACCCCTGGGGCCAACGTCCTGACTTTC. It yields the protein CASSLTPGANVLTF.

This clone was picked up one time. Other DNA sequences in the same sample also yield this CDR3. The chain combines TRBV7-9 with TRBJ2-1; 12 nucleotides match TRBD2. The V gene end was trimmed by 0 bases and the J gene end by 0 bases; junction bases not matched to a gene: 6. The CDR3 extends over 19 amino acids. Germline V CDR1 and CDR2: SEHNR, FQNEAQ (reference sequence). The CDR3 DNA reads as TGTGCCAGCAGCTTAGCAGGACTAGCGGGGAAAAACTCCTACAATGAGCAGTTCTTC. This gives the protein CASSLAGLAGKNSYNEQFF.

On this clone itself: Other DNA sequences in the sample encode the same CDR3. V and J are TRBV10-2 and TRBJ2-2; 9 nucleotides agree with TRBD1. Per the germline V gene, CDR1 is WSHSY and CDR2 is SAAADI. The CDR3 extends over 14 amino acids. V was pared by 10 bases and J by 3 bases, with 6 bases of the junction left unmatched. For the CDR3, the DNA is TGCGCCATCCGACAGGGGGGTGACACCGGGGAGCTGTTTTTT. Amino acid sequence: CAIRQGGDTGELFF.

The chain recombines TRBV4-3 with TRBJ2-7; TRBD2 aligns across 10 bases. Germline-derived CDR1 and CDR2 are LGHNA and YSLEER. The CDR3 extends over 15 amino acids. J gave up 0 bases and V 3 bases, and 2 bases lay outside the gene matches. CDR3 amino acids: CASSQSSGGSYEQYF. The CDR3 DNA reads as TGCGCCAGCAGCCAGTCTAGCGGGGGCTCCTACGAGCAGTACTTC.

This chain uses TRBV7-6 with TRBJ2-2, with 7 bases matching TRBD1. Germline CDR1 SGHVS, CDR2 FNYEAQ. This CDR3 is 16 amino acids long. J was trimmed by 2 bases and V by 5 bases; bases with no gene match: 8. CDR3 in DNA: TGTGCCAGCAGCCCCCGACAGGGTTCAAACACCGGGGAGCTGTTTTTT. Amino acids: CASSPRQGSNTGELFF. Full variable domain (rest looked up from reference TRBV7-6 and TRBJ2-2): GAGVSQSPRYKVTKRGQDVALRCDPISGHVSLYWYRQALGQGPEFLTYFNYEAQQDKSGLPNDRFSAERPEGSISTLTIQRTEQRDSAMYRCASSPRQGSNTGELFFGEGSRLTVL.

The chain uses TRBV7-9 and TRBJ2-3; 10 nucleotides line up with TRBD1. The germline V gene encodes CDR1 SEHNR and CDR2 FQNEAQ (reference sequence). V was clipped by 8 bases and J by 7 bases; unmatched bases: 15. The CDR3 extends over 16 amino acids. As DNA, the CDR3 is TGTGCCAGCCAAGAGGGAGGGGGACAGGGGTGGAATACGCAGTATTTT. It codes for CASQEGGGQGWNTQYF. Full variable domain (missing parts from reference TRBV7-9 and TRBJ2-3): DTGVSQNPRHKITKRGQNVTFRCDPISEHNRLYWYRQTLGQGPEFLTYFQNEAQLEKSRLLSDRFSAERPKGSFSTLEIQRTEQGDSAMYLCASQEGGGQGWNTQYFGPGTRLTVL.

The rearrangement links TRBV7-9 to TRBJ2-1, with 10 bases fitting TRBD2. The J segment lost 0 bases and the V segment lost 1 base, leaving 9 bases of the junction unmatched. CDR1 and CDR2 from the germline V gene are SEHNR and FQNEAQ (reference sequence). The CDR3 runs 19 residues. DNA of the CDR3: TGTGCCAGCAGCTTAGGAGGCCTAGCGGGGGATTCCTCCTACAATGAGCAGTTCTTC. Amino acids: CASSLGGLAGDSSYNEQFF.

The chain joins TRBV2 to TRBJ2-7; no reliable D call. CDR1 SNHLY and CDR2 FYNNEI come from the germline V gene. This CDR3 region has 11 residues. The V end was cut by 1 base, the J end by 6 bases, with 4 bases between. For the CDR3, the DNA is TGTGCCAGCAGTGAAGGGGTCGAGCAGTACTTC. Its translation is CASSEGVEQYF.

The J gene is TRBJ1-1, the V gene TRBV19; weak D call: TRBD1 (6 bases). The V gene lost 7 bases and the J gene lost 0 bases, with 12 bases spanning the gap. The length of the CDR3 is 14 residues. Per germline, CDR1 LNHDA and CDR2 SQIVND (reference sequence). The CDR3 DNA follows: TGTGCCAGTAACAGGGATTCGATGAACACTGAAGCTTTCTTT. Residues: CASNRDSMNTEAFF.

The rearrangement joins TRBV20-1 to TRBJ1-2; no clear D. The CDR3 is made up of 11 amino acids. V lost 5 bases to trimming and J lost 4 bases, with 8 bases between them. Per the germline V gene, CDR1 is DFQATT and CDR2 is SNEGSKA (reference sequence). The CDR3 DNA is TGCAGTGCTTCGGACCCCTATGGCTACACCTTC. Residues: CSASDPYGYTF.

This clone has only a few counts. The chain links TRBV7-6 to TRBJ2-3; 7 bases match TRBD2. J was trimmed by 1 base and V by 5 bases; bases with no gene match: 9. The CDR3 is 16 residues long. CDR1 and CDR2 from the germline V gene are SGHVS and FNYEAQ. The CDR3 bases are TGTGCCAGCAGCACAACCAGCGGGGCAGGCACAGATACGCAGTATTTT. This encodes CASSTTSGAGTDTQYF.

The sample holds one count of this clone. The genes are TRBV18 and TRBJ2-3, with 9 nucleotides matching TRBD1. Germline CDR1 is KGHSH and CDR2 is LQKENI. The trim removed 0 bases at V and 1 base at J, leaving 5 bases unmatched. This CDR3 is 17 amino acids long. The CDR3 nucleotides read TGTGCCAGCTCACCACCGAGACAGGGGGTTCGCACAGATACGCAGTATTTT. It specifies CASSPPRQGVRTDTQYF.

V is TRBV5-1 and J is TRBJ2-2; D remains ambiguous. The CDR3 length is 15 residues. Germline-derived CDR1 and CDR2 are SGHRS and YFSETQ. V lost 0 bases and J lost 0, with 6 bases in between. The CDR3 DNA sequence: TGCGCCAGCAGCTTGGCTCAGACGAACACCGGGGAGCTGTTTTTT. As protein: CASSLAQTNTGELFF.

The gene calls are TRBV11-2 and TRBJ2-7, with TRBD1 identical over 7 bases. Germline V gene data show CDR1 as SGHAT and CDR2 as FQNNGV. The CDR3 extends over 15 amino acids. J lost 2 bases, V lost 4 bases, and 8 bases had no gene match. The CDR3 sequence: CASSSRQGRAYEQYF. CDR3 bases: TGTGCCAGCAGCTCAAGACAGGGTCGGGCCTACGAGCAGTACTTC.

J is TRBJ1-1 and V is TRBV19; no clear D gene. This CDR3 has 13 residues. Germline V gene data show CDR1 as LNHDA and CDR2 as SQIVND (reference sequence). The germline V and J ends were trimmed by 3 bases and 1 base, with 6 bases remaining between them. The CDR3: CASSIGENTEAFF. CDR3 sequence (DNA): TGTGCCAGTAGTATTGGAGAGAACACTGAAGCTTTCTTT.

V usage is TRBV27 and J usage is TRBJ2-7; the D is unclear. This CDR3 has 12 amino acids. Germline V CDR1 and CDR2: MNHEY, SMNVEV (reference sequence). The ends were cut back, 5 bases at V and 4 bases at J, with 9 bases in the middle. The CDR3 loop is CASSTDRYEQYF. The DNA for the CDR3 is TGTGCCAGCAGTACCGACCGTTACGAGCAGTACTTC.

In its sample, this clone was seen once. The V gene is TRBV5-4, the J gene TRBJ2-5; TRBD2 is a possible D gene (5 bases). The V gene lost 0 bases and the J gene lost 0 bases, with 6 bases spanning the gap. Germline CDR1 is SGHNT and CDR2 is YYREEE (reference sequence). The CDR3 has 14 amino acids. The CDR3 coding sequence is TGTGCCAGCAGCTTGGCGACTAACCAAGAGACCCAGTACTTC. As protein: CASSLATNQETQYF.

The chain joins TRBV9 to TRBJ2-7; 9 bases agree with TRBD2. The CDR3 contains 14 residues. J lost 3 bases, V lost 1 base, and 2 bases had no gene match. From germline, CDR1 is SGDLS and CDR2 YYNGEE. CDR3 residues: CASSVSSGSYEQYF. Here the CDR3 DNA reads TGTGCCAGCAGCGTAAGTAGCGGGAGCTACGAGCAGTACTTC.

This sequence joins TRBV7-9 and TRBJ2-5; 14 bases are a match to TRBD2. Germline CDR1 reads SEHNR; CDR2 reads FQNEAQ (reference sequence). This CDR3 region has 15 residues. With V trimmed by 4 bases and J by 5 bases, 3 bases remained unmatched. The CDR3 sequence: CASSWGTSGGETQYF. CDR3 coding DNA: TGTGCCAGCAGCTGGGGGACTAGCGGGGGTGAGACCCAGTACTTC.

Comment on this clone: The same CDR3 arises from other DNA sequences in this sample as well. This chain joins TRBV20-1 and TRBJ2-3; D remains unclear. The CDR3 sequence is 10 residues long. Germline V gene lookup returns CDR1 DFQATT and CDR2 SNEGSKA (reference sequence). V dropped 3 bases and J dropped 6 bases, with 4 bases sitting between them. This chain's CDR3 is CSASRDTQYF. The CDR3 DNA is TGCAGTGCTAGCAGGGATACGCAGTATTTT.

The gene calls are TRBV7-9 and TRBJ2-5; possibly TRBD2 for D (6 bases). Germline values: CDR1 SEHNR, CDR2 FQNEAQ (reference sequence). Trimming shortened V by 3 bases and J by 4 bases, and 12 bases separated the two germline ends. This CDR3 is 14 amino acids long. CDR3 DNA sequence: TGTGCCAGCAGCTTCAGGCAGGGAGGAGAGACCCAGTACTTC. It is translated as CASSFRQGGETQYF.